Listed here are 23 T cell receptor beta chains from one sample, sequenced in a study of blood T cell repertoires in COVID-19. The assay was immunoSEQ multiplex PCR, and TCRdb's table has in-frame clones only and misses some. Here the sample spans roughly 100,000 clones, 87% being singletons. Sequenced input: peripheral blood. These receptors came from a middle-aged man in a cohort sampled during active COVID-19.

The CDR3, as DNA: TGTGCCACCAGCAGAAGTTTTAGTGAGGCTGAAGCTTTCTTT. Translation: CATSRSFSEAEAFF. The rearrangement links TRBV15 to TRBJ1-1; no definite D call. With 2 bases removed from V and 6 bases from J, the gap between germline ends came to 13 bases. CDR3 length equals 14 residues. In germline, CDR1 is LNHNV, CDR2 YYDKDF (reference sequence).

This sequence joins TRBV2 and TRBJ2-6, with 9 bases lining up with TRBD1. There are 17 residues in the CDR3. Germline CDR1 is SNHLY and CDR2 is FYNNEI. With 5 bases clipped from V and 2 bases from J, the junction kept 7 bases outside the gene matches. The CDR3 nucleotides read TGTGCCAGCAGTCCGGACAGGGGATTGCCTGGGGCCAACGTCCTGACTTTC. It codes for CASSPDRGLPGANVLTF.

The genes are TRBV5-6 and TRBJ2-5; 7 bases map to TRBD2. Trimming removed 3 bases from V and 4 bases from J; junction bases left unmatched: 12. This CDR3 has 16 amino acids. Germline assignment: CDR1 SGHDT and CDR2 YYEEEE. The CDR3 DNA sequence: TGTGCCAGCAGCTCCACCCGTGTGCGCGGGGGAGAGACCCAGTACTTC. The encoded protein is CASSSTRVRGGETQYF.

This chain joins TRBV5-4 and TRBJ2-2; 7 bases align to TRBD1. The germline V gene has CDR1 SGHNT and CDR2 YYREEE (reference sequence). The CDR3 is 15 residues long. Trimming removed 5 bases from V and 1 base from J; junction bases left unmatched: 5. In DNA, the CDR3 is TGTGCCAGCAGACAGGGGTCGGGGAACACCGGGGAGCTGTTTTTT. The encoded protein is CASRQGSGNTGELFF.

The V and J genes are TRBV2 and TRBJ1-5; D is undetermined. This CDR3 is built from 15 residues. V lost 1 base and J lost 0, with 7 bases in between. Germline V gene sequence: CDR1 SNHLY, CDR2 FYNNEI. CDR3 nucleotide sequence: TGTGCCAGCAGTGAAGGCAGAAATAGCAATCAGCCCCAGCATTTT. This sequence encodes CASSEGRNSNQPQHF.

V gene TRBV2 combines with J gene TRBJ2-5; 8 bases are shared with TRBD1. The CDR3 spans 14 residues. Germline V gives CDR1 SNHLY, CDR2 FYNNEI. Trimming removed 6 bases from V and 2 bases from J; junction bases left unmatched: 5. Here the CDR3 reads CASRVRTGQETQYF. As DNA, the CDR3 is TGTGCCAGCAGGGTTAGGACAGGGCAAGAGACCCAGTACTTC.

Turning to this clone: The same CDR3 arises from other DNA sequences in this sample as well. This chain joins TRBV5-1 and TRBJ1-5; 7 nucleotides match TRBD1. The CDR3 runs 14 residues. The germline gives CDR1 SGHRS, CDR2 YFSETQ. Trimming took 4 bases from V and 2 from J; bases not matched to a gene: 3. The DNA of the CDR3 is TGCGCCAGCAGCCCCGGGACAGGCAATCAGCCCCAGCATTTT. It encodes CASSPGTGNQPQHF.

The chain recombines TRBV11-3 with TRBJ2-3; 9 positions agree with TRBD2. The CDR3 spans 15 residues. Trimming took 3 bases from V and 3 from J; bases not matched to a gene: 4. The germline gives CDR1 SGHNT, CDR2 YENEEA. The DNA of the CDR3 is TGTGCCAGCAGCTTGGGAGCGGGGGGTACAGATACGCAGTATTTT. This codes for CASSLGAGGTDTQYF.

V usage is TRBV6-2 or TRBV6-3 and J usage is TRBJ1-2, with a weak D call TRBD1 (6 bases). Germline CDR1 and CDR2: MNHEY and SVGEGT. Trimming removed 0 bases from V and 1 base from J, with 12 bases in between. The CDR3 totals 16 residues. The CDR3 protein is CASSYSRDNLNYGYTF. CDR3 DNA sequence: TGTGCCAGCAGTTACTCGAGGGACAACCTTAACTATGGCTACACCTTC.

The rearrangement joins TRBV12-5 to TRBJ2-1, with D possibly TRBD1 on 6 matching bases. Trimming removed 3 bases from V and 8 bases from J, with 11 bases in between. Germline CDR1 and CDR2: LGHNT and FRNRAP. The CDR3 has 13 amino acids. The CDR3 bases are TGTGCTAGTGGTTTCAGGGGTGTCGATGAGCAGTTCTTC. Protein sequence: CASGFRGVDEQFF.

The CDR3 here is CASSTTVAEEAFF. Written as DNA, the CDR3 is TGTGCCAGCTCAACAACAGTCGCCGAAGAAGCTTTCTTT. V and J are TRBV18 and TRBJ1-1; no definite D call. Trimming removed 5 bases at V and 8 bases at J, with 15 bases between. This CDR3 is 13 amino acids long. Germline-derived CDR1 and CDR2 are KGHSH and LQKENI.

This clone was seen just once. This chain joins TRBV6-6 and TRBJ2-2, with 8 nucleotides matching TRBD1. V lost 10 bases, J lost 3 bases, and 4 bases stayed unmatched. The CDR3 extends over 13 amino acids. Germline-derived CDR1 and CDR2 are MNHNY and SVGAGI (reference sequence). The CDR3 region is CATYRGYTGELFF. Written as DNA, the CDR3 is TGTGCCACCTACAGGGGGTACACCGGGGAGCTGTTTTTT.

The chain's CDR3 is CASSLAIAVPEKLFF. CDR3 DNA: TGTGCCAGCAGCTTAGCGATCGCAGTACCGGAAAAACTGTTTTTT. This chain connects TRBV7-9 to TRBJ1-4; no definite D call. This CDR3 contains 15 residues. V lost 0 bases, J lost 8 bases, and 13 bases lay in between. Germline V lookup: CDR1 SEHNR, CDR2 FQNEAQ (reference sequence).

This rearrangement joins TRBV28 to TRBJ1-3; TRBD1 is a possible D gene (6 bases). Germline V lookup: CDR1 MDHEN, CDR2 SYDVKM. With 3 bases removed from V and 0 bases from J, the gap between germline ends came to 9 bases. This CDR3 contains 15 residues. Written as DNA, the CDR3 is TGTGCCAGCAGTTTCGGACAGCTCTCTGGAAACACCATATATTTT. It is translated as CASSFGQLSGNTIYF.

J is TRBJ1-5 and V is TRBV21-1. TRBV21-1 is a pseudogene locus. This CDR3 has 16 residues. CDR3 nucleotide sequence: TGTGCCAGCGGGGATAGACTTGGACTGGGCAATCAGCCCCAGCATTTT. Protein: CASGDRLGLGNQPQHF.

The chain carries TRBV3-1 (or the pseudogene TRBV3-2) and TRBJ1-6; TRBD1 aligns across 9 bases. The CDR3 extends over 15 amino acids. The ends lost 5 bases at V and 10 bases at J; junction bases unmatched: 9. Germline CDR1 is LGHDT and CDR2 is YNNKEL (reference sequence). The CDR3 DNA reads TGTGCCAGCAGCGAAGGGGACAGGGAGGACTCACCCCTCCACTTT. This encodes CASSEGDREDSPLHF.

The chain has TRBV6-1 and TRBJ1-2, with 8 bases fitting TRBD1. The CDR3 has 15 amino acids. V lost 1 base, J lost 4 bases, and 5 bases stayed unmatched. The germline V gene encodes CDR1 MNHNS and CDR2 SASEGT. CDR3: CASSEVRTGRYGYTF. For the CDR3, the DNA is TGTGCCAGCAGTGAAGTACGGACAGGGCGCTATGGCTACACCTTC.

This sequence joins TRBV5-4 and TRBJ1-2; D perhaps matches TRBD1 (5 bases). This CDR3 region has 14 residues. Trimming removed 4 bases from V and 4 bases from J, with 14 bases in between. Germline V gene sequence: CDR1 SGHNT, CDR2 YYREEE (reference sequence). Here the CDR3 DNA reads TGTGCCAGCAGCCTCGAGGTAAGGGGCTATGGCTACACCTTC. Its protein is CASSLEVRGYGYTF.

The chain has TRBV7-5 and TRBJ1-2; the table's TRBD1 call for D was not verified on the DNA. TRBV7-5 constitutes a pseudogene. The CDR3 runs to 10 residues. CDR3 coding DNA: TGTGCCAGAAGCTTCAGGGTCTACACCTTC. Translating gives CARSFRVYTF.

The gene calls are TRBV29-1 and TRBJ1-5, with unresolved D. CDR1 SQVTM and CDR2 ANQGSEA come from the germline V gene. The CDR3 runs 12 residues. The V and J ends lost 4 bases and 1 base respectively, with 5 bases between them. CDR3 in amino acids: CSVGGSNQPQHF. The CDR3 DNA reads TGCAGCGTTGGAGGGAGCAATCAGCCCCAGCATTTT.

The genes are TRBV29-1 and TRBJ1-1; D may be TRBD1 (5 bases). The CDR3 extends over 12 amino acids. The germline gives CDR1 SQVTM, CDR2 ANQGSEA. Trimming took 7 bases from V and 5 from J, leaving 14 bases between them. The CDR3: CSAGTPGTEAFF. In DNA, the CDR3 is TGCAGCGCCGGGACTCCAGGAACTGAAGCTTTCTTT.

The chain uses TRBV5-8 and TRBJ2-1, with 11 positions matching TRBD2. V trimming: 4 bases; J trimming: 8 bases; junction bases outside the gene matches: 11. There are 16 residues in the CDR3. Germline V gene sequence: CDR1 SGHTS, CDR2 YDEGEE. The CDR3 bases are TGTGCCAGCAGCCCAGGGGGACTAGCGGCCGGCGATGAGCAGTTCTTC. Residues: CASSPGGLAAGDEQFF. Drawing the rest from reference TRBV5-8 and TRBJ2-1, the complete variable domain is EAGVTQSPTHLIKTRGQQATLRCSPISGHTSVYWYQQALGLGLQFLLWYDEGEERNRGNFPPRFSGRQFPNYSSELNVNALELEDSALYLCASSPGGLAAGDEQFFGPGTRLTVL.

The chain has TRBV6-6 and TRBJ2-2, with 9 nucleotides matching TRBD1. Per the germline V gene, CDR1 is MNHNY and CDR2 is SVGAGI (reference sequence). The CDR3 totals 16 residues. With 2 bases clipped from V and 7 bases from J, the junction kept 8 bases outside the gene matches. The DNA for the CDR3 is TGTGCCAGCAGTTACACCCGGGGACAGGGAGTCGGGGAGCTGTTTTTT. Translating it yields CASSYTRGQGVGELFF.